The T cell receptor beta chain described here comes from a study of T cell responses to AZD1222 COVID-19 vaccine. TCRdb keeps only in-frame clones here, not all; method: immunoSEQ multiplex PCR. Altogether roughly 130,000 clones are present, approximately 94% being singletons, with the ten largest covering around 7%. Study results and caveats: The donors showed a predominance of white British ancestry and of females, with possible underestimation of clonal diversity. Variant regions that are unmutated are reportedly the target of nearly half of spike-specific TCRs.

The CDR3 is made up of 15 amino acids. Germline V CDR1 and CDR2: SGHNT, YYREEE (reference sequence). After removal of 4 bases from V and 5 bases from J, the junction contained 8 bases not matched to a gene. Concerning this clone: Its specificity is unknown.

This specimen consisted of peripheral blood, obtained on day 0 of AZD1222 vaccination. The origin of this receptor is an adult in good health. The rearrangement joins TRBV5-4 to TRBJ2-1; 8 bases fit TRBD2. The CDR3 here is CASSHTSGLHNEQFF. In nucleotides, the CDR3 is TGTGCCAGCAGCCACACTAGCGGACTTCACAATGAGCAGTTCTTC.